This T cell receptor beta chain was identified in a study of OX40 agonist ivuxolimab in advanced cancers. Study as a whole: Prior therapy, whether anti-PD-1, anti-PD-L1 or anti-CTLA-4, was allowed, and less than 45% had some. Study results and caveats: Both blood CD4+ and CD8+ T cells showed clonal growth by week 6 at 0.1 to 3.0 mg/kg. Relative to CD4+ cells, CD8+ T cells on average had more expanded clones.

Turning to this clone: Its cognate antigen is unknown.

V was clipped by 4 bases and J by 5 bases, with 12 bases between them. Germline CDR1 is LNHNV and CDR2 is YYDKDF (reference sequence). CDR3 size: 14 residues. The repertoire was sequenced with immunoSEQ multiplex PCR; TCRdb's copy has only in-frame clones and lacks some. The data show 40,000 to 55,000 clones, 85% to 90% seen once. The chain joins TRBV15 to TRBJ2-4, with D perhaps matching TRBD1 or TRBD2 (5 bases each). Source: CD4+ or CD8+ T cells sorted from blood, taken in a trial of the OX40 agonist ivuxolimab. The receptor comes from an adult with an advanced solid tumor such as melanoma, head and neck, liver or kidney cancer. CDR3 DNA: TGTGCCACCAGCAAGAGGGACCTCGAAAACATTCAGTACTTC. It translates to CATSKRDLENIQYF.